The clone carrying this T cell receptor beta chain showed up just a few times. Germline CDR1 reads SGHVS; CDR2 reads FQNEAQ. Trimming removed 5 bases from V and 0 bases from J, with 16 bases in between. The CDR3 extends over 16 amino acids. The data are from a study of identical twins. TCRdb re-derived calls from the 5' RACE reads in MiXCR, one entry per CDR3 protein. The sample carries fewer than 800,000 distinct CDR3 sequences, about 7% recorded once. This same sample was also part of a study on yellow fever vaccine responses in identical twins.

The sample was PBMCs. This chain connects TRBV7-8 to TRBJ1-1; D gene ambiguous. The TCR originated in a woman younger than 30 in good health. CDR3 nucleotide sequence: TGTGCCAGCAGCACGTCCGCCGGATGGATGAACACTGAAGCTTTCTTT. It encodes CASSTSAGWMNTEAFF. Filled out from reference TRBV7-8 and TRBJ1-1, the complete variable domain reads GAGVSQSPRYKVAKRGQDVALRCDPISGHVSLFWYQQALGQGPEFLTYFQNEAQLDKSGLPSDRFFAERPEGSVSTLKIQRTQQEDSAVYLCASSTSAGWMNTEAFFGQGTRLTVV.